This TCR beta chain appears in the sequencing data of a study of cytomegalovirus exposure and HLA in healthy donors. Germline CDR1 SGHNT, CDR2 YYREEE (reference sequence). The CDR3 has 15 residues. Trimming pared 0 bases from V and 4 bases from J, leaving 11 bases between. The PCR used 60 Vbeta and 13 Jbeta primers. The repertoire was sequenced with immunoSEQ multiplex PCR; TCRdb's copy has only in-frame clones and lacks some. This sample has about 110,000 clones, with around 80% found just once. General study results and limits: Earlier findings revealed that most TCR beta V segments proved productive either about 87% or about 30% of the time.

Concerning this clone: What it binds is unknown.

The clonotype was recovered from a man aged 30 to 39 in good health and CMV-seropositive. Sequences were obtained from PBMCs. The genes are TRBV5-4 and TRBJ2-1; a possible D gene is TRBD2 (5 bases). CDR3 in amino acids: CASSLVSGPYNEQFF. CDR3 nucleotides: TGTGCCAGCAGCTTGGTGAGCGGCCCGTACAATGAGCAGTTCTTC.